Included here is one T cell receptor beta chain sequence, with context. This sample was included in a study of blood T cell repertoires in COVID-19. At the level of the study: COVID-19 samples, acute and convalescent, were from the United States, Italy and Spain.

In the original processing: Estimates of nucleated cell counts were drawn from the amplification of reference gene primers. Method: immunoSEQ multiplex PCR; TCRdb's copy keeps in-frame clones and lacks some. That table supplies the V and J calls and clone size; D and trimming were determined from the DNA. The sample includes 110,000 to 150,000 clones, about 87% of them seen just once. The CDR3 has 14 amino acids. Germline-derived CDR1 and CDR2 are SNHLY and FYNNEI. After removal of 6 bases from V and 8 bases from J, the junction contained 10 bases not matched to a gene. The chain couples TRBV2 to TRBJ2-4; TRBD1 agrees at 7 bases. This sequence was found in a human donor in a cohort sampled during active COVID-19. The specimen sequenced was peripheral blood. The CDR3 sequence is CASRVTGTVDIQYF. As DNA, the CDR3 is TGTGCCAGCAGGGTTACCGGGACAGTGGACATTCAGTACTTC.